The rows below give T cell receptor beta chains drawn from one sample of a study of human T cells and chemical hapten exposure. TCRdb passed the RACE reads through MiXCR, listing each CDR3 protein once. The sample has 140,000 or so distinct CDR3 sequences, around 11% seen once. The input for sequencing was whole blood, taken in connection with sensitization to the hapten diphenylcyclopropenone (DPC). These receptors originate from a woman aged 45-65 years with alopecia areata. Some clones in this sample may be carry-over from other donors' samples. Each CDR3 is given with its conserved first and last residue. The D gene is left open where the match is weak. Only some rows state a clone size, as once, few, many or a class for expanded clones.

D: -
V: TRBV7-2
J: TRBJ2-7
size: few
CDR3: CASSLAAEQYF
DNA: TGTGCCAGCAGCTTAGCGGCGGAGCAGTACTTC

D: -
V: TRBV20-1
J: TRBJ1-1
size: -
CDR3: CSASIGATEAFF
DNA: TGCAGTGCTAGTATAGGGGCCACTGAAGCTTTCTTT

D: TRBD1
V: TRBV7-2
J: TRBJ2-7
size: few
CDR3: CASNTSGTGPYEQYF
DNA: TGTGCCAGCAACACATCCGGGACAGGGCCCTACGAGCAGTACTTC

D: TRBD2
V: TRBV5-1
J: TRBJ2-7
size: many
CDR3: CASSFLAGGPGEQYF
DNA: TGCGCCAGCAGCTTTCTAGCGGGAGGGCCGGGCGAGCAGTACTTC

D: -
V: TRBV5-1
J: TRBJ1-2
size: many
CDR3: CASSSGQPSNYGYTF
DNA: TGCGCCAGCAGCTCCGGACAGCCTTCAAACTATGGCTACACCTTC

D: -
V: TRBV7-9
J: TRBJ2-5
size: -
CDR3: CASSLAPETQYF
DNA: TGTGCCAGCAGCTTAGCCCCAGAGACCCAGTACTTC

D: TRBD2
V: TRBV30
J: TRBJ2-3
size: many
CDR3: CAWSEASGPTDTQYF
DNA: TGTGCCTGGAGTGAGGCTAGCGGGCCTACAGATACGCAGTATTTT

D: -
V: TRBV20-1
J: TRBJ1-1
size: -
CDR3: CSAQDTMNTEAFF
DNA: TGCAGTGCTCAGGACACCATGAACACTGAAGCTTTCTTT

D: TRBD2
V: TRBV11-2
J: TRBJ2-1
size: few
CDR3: CASSPRTSQYNEQFF
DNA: TGTGCCAGCAGCCCCCGGACTAGCCAATACAATGAGCAGTTCTTC

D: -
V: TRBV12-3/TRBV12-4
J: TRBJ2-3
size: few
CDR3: CASRLSASGTDTQYF
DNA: TGTGCCAGCCGCCTGAGTGCCTCTGGCACAGATACGCAGTATTTT

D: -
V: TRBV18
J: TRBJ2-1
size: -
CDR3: CASASGLSDNEQFF
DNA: TGTGCCAGCGCCAGCGGGCTATCGGACAATGAGCAGTTCTTC

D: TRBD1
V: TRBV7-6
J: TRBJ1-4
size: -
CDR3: CASSFRTGINEKLFF
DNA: TGTGCCAGCAGCTTCAGGACAGGGATTAATGAAAAACTGTTTTTT

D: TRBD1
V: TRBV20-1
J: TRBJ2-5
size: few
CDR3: CSATPGQGRGTQYF
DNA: TGCAGTGCCACCCCAGGACAGGGGAGAGGGACCCAGTACTTC

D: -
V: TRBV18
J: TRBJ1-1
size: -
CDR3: CASSPGFANTEAFF
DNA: TGTGCCAGCTCACCGGGATTCGCGAACACTGAAGCTTTCTTT

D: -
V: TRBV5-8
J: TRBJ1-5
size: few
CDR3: CASNPTGAGNQPQHF
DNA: TGTGCCAGCAACCCTACCGGGGCAGGCAATCAGCCCCAGCATTTT

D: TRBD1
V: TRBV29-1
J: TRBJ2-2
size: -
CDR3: CSIRQGVTGELFF
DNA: TGCAGCATACGACAGGGGGTCACCGGGGAGCTGTTTTTT

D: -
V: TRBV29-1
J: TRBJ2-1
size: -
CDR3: CSVEDRFRASAMINEQFF
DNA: TGCAGCGTTGAAGATCGTTTTCGAGCTAGCGCTATGATCAATGAGCAGTTCTTC

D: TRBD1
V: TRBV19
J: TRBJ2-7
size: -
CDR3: CASSRAGTGGTYEQYF
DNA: TGTGCCAGTAGTCGCGCCGGGACAGGGGGCACCTACGAGCAGTACTTC

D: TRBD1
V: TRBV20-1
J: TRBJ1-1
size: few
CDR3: CSAAQGGDTEAFF
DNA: TGCAGTGCTGCCCAGGGGGGAGACACTGAAGCTTTCTTT

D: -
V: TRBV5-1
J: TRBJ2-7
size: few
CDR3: CASSISGPYEQYF
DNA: TGCGCCAGCAGCATCTCAGGACCGTACGAGCAGTACTTC

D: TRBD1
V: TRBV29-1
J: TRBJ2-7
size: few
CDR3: CSVEPWTGGSEQYF
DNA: TGCAGCGTTGAACCCTGGACAGGGGGATCCGAGCAGTACTTC

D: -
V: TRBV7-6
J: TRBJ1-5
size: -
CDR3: CASSLEGMVNQPQHF
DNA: TGTGCCAGCAGCTTAGAGGGGATGGTGAATCAGCCCCAGCATTTT

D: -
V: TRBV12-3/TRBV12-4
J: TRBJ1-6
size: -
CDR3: CASSFGGAGPPLHF
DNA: TGTGCCAGCAGTTTTGGGGGCGCGGGTCCACCCCTCCACTTT

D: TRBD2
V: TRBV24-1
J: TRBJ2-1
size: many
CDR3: CATSDPVAGGNEQFF
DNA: TGTGCCACCAGTGATCCCGTAGCGGGGGGGAATGAGCAGTTCTTC

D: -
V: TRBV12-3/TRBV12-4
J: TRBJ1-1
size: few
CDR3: CASFVLGSRTEAFF
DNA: TGTGCCAGCTTCGTTTTGGGGTCTCGCACTGAAGCTTTCTTT

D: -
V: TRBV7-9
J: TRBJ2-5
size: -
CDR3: CASIPPGLWTQYF
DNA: TGTGCCAGCATCCCACCCGGATTGTGGACCCAGTACTTC